The 15 T cell receptor beta chains in this list originate from one sample, sequenced in a study of blood T cell repertoires in COVID-19 (TCRdb year 2020). Libraries were constructed by the immunoSEQ multiplex PCR assay. TCRdb limited this immuneACCESS table to in-frame rearrangements with V and J called. A share of clones is missing; checked studies link under half to unresolved V genes, and the rest is unexplained. The sample table records roughly 280,000 clones; 86% of these occur just once. Clones ranked in the top ten supply about 8.7% of the sample. Sequenced: peripheral blood. These receptors originate from a man aged 35 to 55 with active or convalescent COVID-19.

The chain recombines TRBV2 with TRBJ2-7, with 12 bases lining up with TRBD1. The V gene's germline CDR1 is SNHLY and CDR2 FYNNEI. Trimming at V came to 6 bases and at J to 6 bases, leaving 6 bases not matched to a gene. This CDR3 spans 14 amino acids. CDR3 DNA: TGTGCCAGCAGACCCGGGACAGGGGGCTCCGAGCAGTACTTC. Protein sequence: CASRPGTGGSEQYF.

The chain combines TRBV18 with TRBJ2-5; TRBD1 agrees at 11 bases. The germline gives CDR1 KGHSH, CDR2 LQKENI. This CDR3 is built from 15 residues. J was trimmed by 7 bases and V by 3 bases; bases with no gene match: 7. The CDR3 protein is CASSPGTGGLLTQYF. In DNA, the CDR3 is TGTGCCAGCTCACCTGGGACAGGGGGATTATTGACCCAGTACTTC.

This chain connects TRBV29-1 to TRBJ1-4; no definite D call. The CDR3 is 12 amino acids. CDR1 is SQVTM and CDR2 is ANQGSEA in the germline V gene. V was cut by 2 bases and J by 6 bases, with 7 bases left in between. CDR3 loop: CSVEPQDEKLFF. In DNA form, the CDR3 reads TGCAGCGTTGAACCTCAGGATGAAAAACTGTTTTTT.

The chain recombines TRBV5-1 with TRBJ1-6; maybe TRBD1 (6 bases). This CDR3 has 13 residues. CDR1 is SGHRS, CDR2 YFSETQ, per germline. V was pared by 5 bases and J by 10 bases, with 13 bases between. CDR3 in DNA: TGCGCCAGCAGTTTGTCACAGGGCTCACCCCTCCACTTT. It specifies CASSLSQGSPLHF.

This clone has just one count. J is TRBJ2-1 and V is TRBV24-1; 12 bases fit TRBD1. Germline CDR1 is KGHDR and CDR2 is SFDVKD. After removal of 2 bases from V and 8 bases from J, the junction contained 6 bases not matched to a gene. The CDR3 is made up of 16 amino acids. CDR3 in DNA: TGTGCCACCAGTGATTCAACGGGACAGGGGGCGGATGAGCAGTTCTTC. Its translation: CATSDSTGQGADEQFF.

The chain joins TRBV12-5 to TRBJ1-2; D gene unclear. V was pared by 0 bases and J by 6 bases, with 17 bases between. Germline V gives CDR1 LGHNT, CDR2 FRNRAP. The CDR3 totals 16 residues. The CDR3 DNA sequence: TGTGCTAGTGGTTTGGTACTAGGGAAGGATTATCATGGCTACACCTTC. This codes for CASGLVLGKDYHGYTF.

Points on this clone: Within the sample, other DNA sequences also encode this same CDR3. The chain combines TRBV5-4 with TRBJ1-4; a possible D gene is TRBD1 (6 bases). The V gene lost 2 bases and the J gene lost 5 bases, with 10 bases spanning the gap. CDR1 and CDR2 (germline): SGHNT, YYREEE (reference sequence). The CDR3 is made up of 14 amino acids. The CDR3 sequence: CASSFGQGNEKLFF. As DNA, the CDR3 is TGTGCCAGCAGCTTTGGGCAGGGGAATGAAAAACTGTTTTTT.

This clone came up many times. The chain is built from TRBV5-1 and TRBJ1-6; D is possibly TRBD1 (6 bases). Trimming shortened V by 4 bases and J by 7 bases, and 12 bases separated the two germline ends. The CDR3 loop spans 14 amino acids. Germline assignment: CDR1 SGHRS and CDR2 YFSETQ. CDR3 DNA: TGCGCCAGCAGCCAGGGGAGCCCCAATTCACCCCTCCACTTT. Protein sequence: CASSQGSPNSPLHF. Filled out from reference TRBV5-1 and TRBJ1-6, the complete variable domain reads KAGVTQTPRYLIKTRGQQVTLSCSPISGHRSVSWYQQTPGQGLQFLFEYFSETQRNKGNFPGRFSGRQFSNSRSEMNVSTLELGDSALYLCASSQGSPNSPLHFGNGTRLTVT.

V is TRBV13 and J is TRBJ1-3; 11 bases match TRBD1. With V trimmed by 0 bases and J by 4 bases, 2 bases remained unmatched. Germline values: CDR1 PRHDT, CDR2 FYEKMQ (reference sequence). The CDR3 has 16 residues. The CDR3 spells CASSLGDRGRGNTIYF. For the CDR3, the DNA is TGTGCCAGCAGCTTAGGGGACAGGGGGCGAGGAAACACCATATATTTT.

V gene TRBV9 combines with J gene TRBJ1-4; TRBD1 aligns across 7 bases. CDR1 is SGDLS, CDR2 YYNGEE, per germline. The V gene end was trimmed by 5 bases and the J gene end by 5 bases; junction bases not matched to a gene: 9. The CDR3 has 15 residues. CDR3 protein: CASSDIGQANEKLFF. The CDR3 DNA reads as TGTGCCAGCAGTGATATAGGACAGGCAAATGAAAAACTGTTTTTT. The whole variable domain, filled in from reference TRBV9 and TRBJ1-4, reads DSGVTQTPKHLITATGQRVTLRCSPRSGDLSVYWYQQSLDQGLQFLIQYYNGEERAKGNILERFSAQQFPDLHSELNLSSLELGDSALYFCASSDIGQANEKLFFGSGTQLSVL.

This clone has only a few counts. The chain combines TRBV10-3 with TRBJ1-5; TRBD1 agrees at 9 bases. After removal of 10 bases from V and 7 bases from J, the junction contained 8 bases not matched to a gene. CDR1 and CDR2 from the germline V gene are ENHRY and SYGVKD. This CDR3 spans 13 amino acids. CDR3 amino acids: CATRDREPQPQHF. CDR3 in DNA: TGTGCCACCCGGGACAGGGAACCCCAGCCCCAGCATTTT.

This clone is a singleton in its sample. The J gene is TRBJ2-1, the V gene TRBV5-1; D is possibly TRBD1 (8 bases). The length of the CDR3 is 18 residues. V was clipped by 7 bases and J by 1 base, with 24 bases between them. The germline V gene encodes CDR1 SGHRS and CDR2 YFSETQ. The CDR3 spells CASGLPGGPGGSYNEQFF. The CDR3 bases are TGCGCCAGCGGGCTGCCAGGGGGCCCGGGGGGTTCCTACAATGAGCAGTTCTTC. The full variable domain, with the rest looked up from reference TRBV5-1 and TRBJ2-1, is KAGVTQTPRYLIKTRGQQVTLSCSPISGHRSVSWYQQTPGQGLQFLFEYFSETQRNKGNFPGRFSGRQFSNSRSEMNVSTLELGDSALYLCASGLPGGPGGSYNEQFFGPGTRLTVL.

The chain couples TRBV29-1 to TRBJ1-1; D gene ambiguous. Germline V gives CDR1 SQVTM, CDR2 ANQGSEA. The CDR3 loop spans 13 amino acids. The ends were cut back, 5 bases at V and 0 bases at J, with 10 bases in the middle. CDR3 sequence: CSVLGSMNTEAFF. The CDR3 DNA reads TGCAGCGTTCTGGGCAGTATGAACACTGAAGCTTTCTTT. The variable domain in full, with the rest retrieved from reference TRBV29-1 and TRBJ1-1, is SAVISQKPSRDICQRGTSLTIQCQVDSQVTMMFWYRQQPGQSLTLIATANQGSEATYESGFVIDKFPISRPNLTFSTLTVSNMSPEDSSIYLCSVLGSMNTEAFFGQGTRLTVV.

The V gene is TRBV2, the J gene TRBJ1-1; 11 bases line up with TRBD1. J lost 10 bases, V lost 5 bases, and 9 bases had no gene match. Per the germline V gene, CDR1 is SNHLY and CDR2 is FYNNEI. The CDR3 loop spans 14 amino acids. CDR3 in DNA: TGTGCCAGCAGTCTAACCGGACAGGGGGCGCGAGCTTTCTTT. It yields the protein CASSLTGQGARAFF.

The V and J genes are TRBV5-4 and TRBJ2-2, with TRBD2 matching 13 bases. V shed 4 bases and J 0 bases; nucleotides not matched to a gene: 12. Germline V gene data show CDR1 as SGHNT and CDR2 as YYREEE (reference sequence). This CDR3 contains 20 residues. CDR3 nucleotides: TGTGCCAGCAGCATCCCGGGACTAGCGGGAATTGAGTCGAACACCGGGGAGCTGTTTTTT. Its translation: CASSIPGLAGIESNTGELFF.